This passage covers 11 T cell receptor beta chains from one sample sequenced in a study of siplizumab effects on memory and regulatory T cells. Produced via immunoSEQ multiplex PCR; TCRdb's table is partial and in-frame only. The sample lists about 82,000 clones, roughly 87% occurring once. Specimen: Tregs sorted from blood. The receptors derive from a human donor in good health.

The V gene is TRBV5-6, the J gene TRBJ2-2; the match to TRBD2 covers 8 bases. V shed 2 bases, J shed 5 bases, and the junction held 8 bases outside the gene matches. The germline V gene encodes CDR1 SGHDT and CDR2 YYEEEE. The CDR3 extends over 16 amino acids. The CDR3 bases are TGTGCCAGCAGCTTAGCGGGGGTGCCTTATACCGGGGAGCTGTTTTTT. Its translation: CASSLAGVPYTGELFF. Variable domain in full (rest from reference TRBV5-6 and TRBJ2-2): DAGVTQSPTHLIKTRGQQVTLRCSPKSGHDTVSWYQQALGQGPQFIFQYYEEEERQRGNFPDRFSGHQFPNYSSELNVNALLLGDSALYLCASSLAGVPYTGELFFGEGSRLTVL.

V gene TRBV19 combines with J gene TRBJ2-2; a weak D match, TRBD1 (5 bases). This CDR3 is 14 amino acids long. CDR1 is LNHDA and CDR2 is SQIVND in the germline V gene (reference sequence). Trimming removed 4 bases at V and 6 bases at J, with 12 bases between. The CDR3 coding sequence is TGTGCCAGTAGTAGTCGGACACCCTCCGGGGAGCTGTTTTTT. This sequence encodes CASSSRTPSGELFF.

This clone has just one count. The CDR3 nucleotides read TGTGCCAGCAGGTTTCAGGGGGCCAGCAATCAGCCCCAGCATTTT. This gives the protein CASRFQGASNQPQHF. J is TRBJ1-5 and V is TRBV28; TRBD1 agrees at 8 bases. V was clipped by 6 bases and J by 1 base; unmatched bases: 5. Germline lookup yields CDR1 MDHEN and CDR2 SYDVKM. The CDR3 sequence is 15 residues long. The entire variable domain, with the rest obtained from reference TRBV28 and TRBJ1-5, is as follows: DVKVTQSSRYLVKRTGEKVFLECVQDMDHENMFWYRQDPGLGLRLIYFSYDVKMKEKGDIPEGYSVSREKKERFSLILESASTNQTSMYLCASRFQGASNQPQHFGDGTRLSIL.

The chain carries TRBV5-4 and TRBJ2-7; D is uncertain. Looked up from germline, CDR1 is SGHNT and CDR2 is YYREEE (reference sequence). This CDR3 region has 12 residues. Trimming removed 0 bases from V and 5 bases from J, with 6 bases in between. The DNA for the CDR3 is TGTGCCAGCAGCTTGGGACTTCACGAGCAGTACTTC. Translated: CASSLGLHEQYF.

This chain links TRBV18 with TRBJ2-5; no firm D call. Trimming shortened V by 5 bases and J by 1 base, and 11 bases separated the two germline ends. CDR3 length equals 14 residues. Germline loops: CDR1 KGHSH, CDR2 LQKENI. The CDR3 loop reads CASSDRSSQETQYF. The CDR3 coding sequence is TGTGCCAGCTCAGACCGCAGTAGCCAAGAGACCCAGTACTTC. Filled out from reference TRBV18 and TRBJ2-5, the complete variable domain reads NAGVMQNPRHLVRRRGQEARLRCSPMKGHSHVYWYRQLPEEGLKFMVYLQKENIIDESGMPKERFSAEFPKEGPSILRIQQVVRGDSAAYFCASSDRSSQETQYFGPGTRLLVL.

The genes are TRBV18 and TRBJ2-1, with 8 positions matching TRBD2. This CDR3 region has 17 residues. The germline gives CDR1 KGHSH, CDR2 LQKENI. J was trimmed by 7 bases and V by 3 bases; bases with no gene match: 14. CDR3 residues: CASSPGPSGLVLNEQFF. Here the CDR3 DNA reads TGTGCCAGCTCACCGGGACCCTCGGGACTAGTATTAAATGAGCAGTTCTTC.

The chain couples TRBV4-3 to TRBJ2-3, with 7 nucleotides matching TRBD1. The CDR3 is made up of 15 amino acids. Unmatched junction bases numbered 9, after V lost 4 bases and J lost 5 bases. Germline V CDR1 and CDR2: LGHNA, YSLEER. DNA for the CDR3: TGCGCCAGCAGCCCGGAGACAGGGTATCAAGATACGCAGTATTTT. Amino acid sequence: CASSPETGYQDTQYF.

The chain carries TRBV5-4 and TRBJ1-1; 11 bases are a match to TRBD1. CDR1 SGHNT and CDR2 YYREEE come from the germline V gene (reference sequence). The CDR3 length is 15 residues. V was clipped by 3 bases and J by 5 bases; unmatched bases: 6. The CDR3 DNA follows: TGTGCCAGCAGCTCCTCCGGGACAGGGGGGACTGAAGCTTTCTTT. Residues: CASSSSGTGGTEAFF.

J is TRBJ1-5 and V is TRBV6-4, with TRBD1 as a possible D gene (5 bases). V gave up 3 bases and J gave up 0 bases, with 9 bases separating them. The V gene's germline CDR1 is MRHNA and CDR2 SNTAGT. The CDR3 runs 15 residues. In DNA form, the CDR3 reads TGTGCCAGCAGTGAGGAGGGGTATAGCAATCAGCCCCAGCATTTT. Protein: CASSEEGYSNQPQHF.

This clone was found once. The chain links TRBV6-1 to TRBJ1-3, with a weak D call TRBD1 (5 bases). The CDR3 is made up of 15 amino acids. The germline V gene has CDR1 MNHNS and CDR2 SASEGT. V lost 3 bases and J 3 bases, leaving 12 bases between the germline ends. In nucleotides, the CDR3 is TGTGCCAGCAGTGAGTGGGGGGTTGGTGGAAACACCATATATTTT. Its protein product is CASSEWGVGGNTIYF.

The chain employs TRBV2 and TRBJ2-6; weak D call: TRBD2 (5 bases). CDR3 length: 13 amino acids. The ends were cut back, 6 bases at V and 4 bases at J, with 7 bases in the middle. Germline loops: CDR1 SNHLY, CDR2 FYNNEI. The CDR3 spells CASRTGGANVLTF. CDR3 coding DNA: TGTGCCAGCAGGACGGGGGGGGCCAACGTCCTGACTTTC.